This T cell receptor (beta chain) is drawn from a study of shared clonotypes between healthy human individuals. Into CD45RA+ naive and CD45RA-negative memory subsets, the CD4+ cells were split. In germline, CDR1 is MNHNS, CDR2 SASEGT. The V gene lost 11 bases and the J gene lost 8 bases, with 19 bases spanning the gap. This CDR3 contains 13 residues. Here immunoSEQ multiplex PCR was the method, and the copy in TCRdb shows in-frame clones only, minus some. Of roughly 2.2 million clones listed, roughly 92% were seen once; the top ten hold approximately 0.39%. This rearrangement joins TRBV6-1 to TRBJ1-5, with D possibly TRBD1 on 6 matching bases. This TCR was recovered from a man younger than 35 in good health. Some clones in this sample may be carry-over from other donors' samples. Sequencing was performed on naive CD4+ T cells from PBMCs. This sample's subset: CD45RA+ positively selected. CDR3 residues: CAAHRDLAEPQHF. The CDR3 DNA sequence: TGTGCCGCACACAGGGACCTAGCGGAGCCCCAGCATTTT.